This T cell receptor (beta chain) was identified during a study of graft-versus-host responses after intestinal transplantation. Overall study: Multivisceral, liver-intestinal, or isolated intestinal transplants were received by the recipients. Induction using anti-thymocyte globulin, followed by tacrolimus and steroids for roughly 3 years, was given to all recipients.

This CDR3 contains 16 residues. The V and J ends lost 2 bases and 7 bases, in that order; junction bases with no gene match: 9. CDR1 and CDR2 from the germline V gene are SGHDT and YYEEEE. Study-wide points: The study found high graft-versus-host to host-versus-graft clonal ratios in allografts of patients with graft-donor T cell macrochimerism. GvH clones occurred in recipient marrow; some first appeared in ileum or blood.

Some clones are missing from TCRdb's copy, which holds only in-frame ones; the method was immunoSEQ multiplex PCR. The data show approximately 32,000 clones, with around 94% seen just once and 0.65% to 0.95% held by the top ten. In regard to this clone: Antigen: not known.

This receptor was obtained from a human patient who received an intestinal transplant, so some T cells may come from the graft donor. This chain connects TRBV5-6 to TRBJ2-2; 9 nucleotides match TRBD1. The sequencing used PBMCs, collected 16 days after intestinal transplant. In DNA, the CDR3 is TGTGCCAGCAGCTTCGGGACAGGGTTTGAGGGCGGGGAGCTGTTTTTT. Translation gives CASSFGTGFEGGELFF.